This T cell receptor (beta chain) was sequenced for a study of shared T cell receptors in the human thymus. In this sample, this clone turned up once. The assay was immunoSEQ multiplex PCR, and TCRdb's table has in-frame clones only and misses some. The sample contains 600,000 or so clones, more than 75% of which appear only once. Germline-derived CDR1 and CDR2 are SGHRS and YFSETQ. With V trimmed by 5 bases and J by 0 bases, 10 bases remained unmatched. The length of the CDR3 is 17 residues. The same specimen was also included in a second study, on human thymus T cells. This second study says: V and J genes seemed to be used with bias in thymic and blood repertoires.

The chain joins TRBV5-1 to TRBJ2-4, with 8 bases matching TRBD2. Specimen: thymocytes. This receptor was taken from a boy in the first two years of life with a congenital heart defect. This chain's CDR3 is CASRIDSGDKAKNIQYF. The CDR3 nucleotides read TGCGCCAGCAGGATCGATAGCGGGGATAAAGCCAAAAACATTCAGTACTTC.